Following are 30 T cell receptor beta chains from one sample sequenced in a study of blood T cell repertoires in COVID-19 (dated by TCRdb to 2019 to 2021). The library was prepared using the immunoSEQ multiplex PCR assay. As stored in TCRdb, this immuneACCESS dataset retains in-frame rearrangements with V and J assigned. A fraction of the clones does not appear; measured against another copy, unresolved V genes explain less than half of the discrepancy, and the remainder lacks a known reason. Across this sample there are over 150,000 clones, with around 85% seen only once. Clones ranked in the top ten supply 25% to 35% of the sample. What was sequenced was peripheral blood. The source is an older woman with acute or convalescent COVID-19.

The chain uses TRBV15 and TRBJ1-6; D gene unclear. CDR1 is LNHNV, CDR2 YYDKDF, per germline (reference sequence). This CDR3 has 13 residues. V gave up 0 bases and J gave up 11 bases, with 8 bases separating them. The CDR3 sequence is CATSRDGVAPLHF. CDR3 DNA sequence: TGTGCCACCAGCAGAGACGGGGTAGCACCCCTCCACTTT.

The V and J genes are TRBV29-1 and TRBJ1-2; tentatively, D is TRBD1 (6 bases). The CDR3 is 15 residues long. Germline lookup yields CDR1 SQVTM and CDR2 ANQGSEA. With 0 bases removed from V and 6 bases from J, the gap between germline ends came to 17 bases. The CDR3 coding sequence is TGCAGCGTTGAAGATCCGGGGGGGGGCAGAGATGGCTACACCTTC. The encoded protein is CSVEDPGGGRDGYTF. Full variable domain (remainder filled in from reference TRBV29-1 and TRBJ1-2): SAVISQKPSRDICQRGTSLTIQCQVDSQVTMMFWYRQQPGQSLTLIATANQGSEATYESGFVIDKFPISRPNLTFSTLTVSNMSPEDSSIYLCSVEDPGGGRDGYTFGSGTRLTVV.

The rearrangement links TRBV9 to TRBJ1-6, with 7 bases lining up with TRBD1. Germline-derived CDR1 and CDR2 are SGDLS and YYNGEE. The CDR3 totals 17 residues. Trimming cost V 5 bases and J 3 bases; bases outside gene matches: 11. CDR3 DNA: TGTGCCAGCAGTCTTGGGGACAGAGTTCACTATAATTCACCCCTCCACTTT. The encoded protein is CASSLGDRVHYNSPLHF.

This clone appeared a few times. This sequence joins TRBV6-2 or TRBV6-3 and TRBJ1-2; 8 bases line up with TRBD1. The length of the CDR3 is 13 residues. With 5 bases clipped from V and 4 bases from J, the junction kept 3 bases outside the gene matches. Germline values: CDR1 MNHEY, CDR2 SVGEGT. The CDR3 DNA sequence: TGTGCCAGCAGTGGACAGGGTACCTATGGCTACACCTTC. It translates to CASSGQGTYGYTF.

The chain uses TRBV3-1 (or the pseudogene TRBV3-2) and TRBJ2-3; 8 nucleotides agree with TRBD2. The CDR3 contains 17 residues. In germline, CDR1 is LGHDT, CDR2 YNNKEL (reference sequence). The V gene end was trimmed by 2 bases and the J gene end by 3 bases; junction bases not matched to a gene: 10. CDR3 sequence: CASSQSWLAGQTDTQYF. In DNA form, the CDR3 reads TGTGCCAGCAGCCAAAGCTGGCTAGCGGGCCAAACAGATACGCAGTATTTT.

Here the CDR3 DNA reads TGCGCCAGCAGCTCAGACCCTACAGGGGGCAAAAACATTCAGTACTTC. This codes for CASSSDPTGGKNIQYF. The chain carries TRBV5-1 and TRBJ2-4; 8 positions agree with TRBD1. V trimming: 3 bases; J trimming: 3 bases; junction bases outside the gene matches: 8. The CDR3 sequence is 16 residues long. Germline V CDR1 and CDR2: SGHRS, YFSETQ.

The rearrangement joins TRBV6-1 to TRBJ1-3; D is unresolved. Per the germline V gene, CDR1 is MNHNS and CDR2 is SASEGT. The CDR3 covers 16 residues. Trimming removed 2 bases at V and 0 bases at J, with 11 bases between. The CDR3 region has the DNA TGTGCCAGCAGTGAAAGGAGGAATCACTCTGGAAACACCATATATTTT. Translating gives CASSERRNHSGNTIYF.

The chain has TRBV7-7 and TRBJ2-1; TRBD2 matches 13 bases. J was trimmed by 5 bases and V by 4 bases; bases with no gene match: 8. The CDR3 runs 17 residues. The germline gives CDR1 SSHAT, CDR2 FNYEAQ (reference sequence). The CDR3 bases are TGTGCCAGCAGCTCCCTCCCAGGGACTAGCGGGGACAATGAGCAGTTCTTC. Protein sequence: CASSSLPGTSGDNEQFF. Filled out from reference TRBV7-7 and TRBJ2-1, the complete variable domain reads GAGVSQSPRYKVTKRGQDVTLRCDPISSHATLYWYQQALGQGPEFLTYFNYEAQPDKSGLPSDRFSAERPEGSISTLTIQRTEQRDSAMYRCASSSLPGTSGDNEQFFGPGTRLTVL.

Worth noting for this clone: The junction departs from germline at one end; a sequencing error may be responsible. CDR3 sequence (DNA): TGTGCCAGCAGCCTATTAACTAGCCCCGATGACCAGTTCTTC. The encoded protein is CASSLLTSPDDQFF. The chain is built from TRBV3-1 (or the pseudogene TRBV3-2) and TRBJ2-1, with a possible D match to TRBD2 (6 bases). The germline CDR1 and CDR2 sequences are LGHDT and YNNKEL (reference sequence). CDR3 length: 14 residues.

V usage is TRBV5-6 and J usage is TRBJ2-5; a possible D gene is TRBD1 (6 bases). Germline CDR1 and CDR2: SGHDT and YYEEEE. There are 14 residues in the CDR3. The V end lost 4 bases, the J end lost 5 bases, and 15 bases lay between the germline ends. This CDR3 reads CASSLSGVYETQYF. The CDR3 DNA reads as TGTGCCAGCAGCCTATCAGGGGTTTACGAGACCCAGTACTTC.

This chain's CDR3 is CASSFELAEINEQFF. The CDR3, as DNA: TGTGCCAGCAGCTTTGAACTAGCGGAGATCAATGAGCAGTTCTTC. V gene TRBV11-2 combines with J gene TRBJ2-1; 8 positions match TRBD2. The CDR3 loop spans 15 amino acids. J gave up 6 bases and V 3 bases, and 7 bases lay outside the gene matches. Per the germline V gene, CDR1 is SGHAT and CDR2 is FQNNGV.

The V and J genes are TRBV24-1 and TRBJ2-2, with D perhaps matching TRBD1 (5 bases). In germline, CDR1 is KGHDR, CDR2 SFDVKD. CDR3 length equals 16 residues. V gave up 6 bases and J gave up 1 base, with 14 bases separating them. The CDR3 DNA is TGTGCCACCAGTCCCAGGCGGCAGGGGAACACCGGGGAGCTGTTTTTT. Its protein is CATSPRRQGNTGELFF.

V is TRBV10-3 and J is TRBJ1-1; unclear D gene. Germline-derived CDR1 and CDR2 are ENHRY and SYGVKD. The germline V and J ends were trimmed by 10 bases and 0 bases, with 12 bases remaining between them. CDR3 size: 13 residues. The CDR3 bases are TGTGCCACTTCAAGCATCATGAACACTGAAGCTTTCTTT. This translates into CATSSIMNTEAFF.

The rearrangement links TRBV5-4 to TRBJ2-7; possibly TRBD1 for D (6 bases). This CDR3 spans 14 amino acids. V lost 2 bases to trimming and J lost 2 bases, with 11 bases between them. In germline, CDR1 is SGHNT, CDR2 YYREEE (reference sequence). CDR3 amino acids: CASSLQGVTYEQYF. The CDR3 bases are TGTGCCAGCAGCTTACAGGGAGTCACCTACGAGCAGTACTTC.

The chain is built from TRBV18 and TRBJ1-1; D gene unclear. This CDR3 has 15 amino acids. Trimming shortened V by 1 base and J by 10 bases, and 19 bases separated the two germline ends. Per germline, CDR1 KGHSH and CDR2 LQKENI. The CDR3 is CASSPLGEGKVPAFF. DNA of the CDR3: TGTGCCAGCTCACCACTTGGTGAGGGTAAAGTCCCAGCTTTCTTT.

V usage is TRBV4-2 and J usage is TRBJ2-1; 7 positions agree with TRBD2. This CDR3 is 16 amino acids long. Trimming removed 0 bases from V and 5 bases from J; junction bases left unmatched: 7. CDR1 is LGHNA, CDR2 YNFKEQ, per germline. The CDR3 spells CASSQDSGAGHNEQFF. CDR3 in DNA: TGTGCCAGCAGCCAAGATTCGGGAGCGGGGCACAATGAGCAGTTCTTC.

CDR3 protein: CAVQGDNGNTIYF. The DNA for the CDR3 is TGTGCCGTTCAGGGGGACAATGGAAACACCATATATTTT. This chain links TRBV15 with TRBJ1-3; 7 nucleotides match TRBD1. Trimming cost V 11 bases and J 3 bases; bases outside gene matches: 7. Germline lookup yields CDR1 LNHNV and CDR2 YYDKDF (reference sequence). The CDR3 has 13 residues.

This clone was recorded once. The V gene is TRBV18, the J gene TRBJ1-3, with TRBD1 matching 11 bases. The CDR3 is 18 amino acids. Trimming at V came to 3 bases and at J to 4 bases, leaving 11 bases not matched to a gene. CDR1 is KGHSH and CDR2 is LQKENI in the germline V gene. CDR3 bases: TGTGCCAGCTCACCTTTTCCAGGACAGGGGGCGTCAGGAAACACCATATATTTT. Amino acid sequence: CASSPFPGQGASGNTIYF.

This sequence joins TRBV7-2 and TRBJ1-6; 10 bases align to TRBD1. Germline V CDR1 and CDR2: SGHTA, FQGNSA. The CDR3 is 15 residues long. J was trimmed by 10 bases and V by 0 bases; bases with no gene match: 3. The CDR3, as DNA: TGTGCCAGCAGCTTAGCGTGGACAGGGGGGTCACCCCTCCACTTT. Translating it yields CASSLAWTGGSPLHF.

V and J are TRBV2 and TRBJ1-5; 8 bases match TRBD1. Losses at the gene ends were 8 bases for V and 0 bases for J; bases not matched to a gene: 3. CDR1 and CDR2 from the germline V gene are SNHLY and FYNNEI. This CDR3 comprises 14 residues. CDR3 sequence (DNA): TGTGCCAGCGCACAGGGGGATAGCAATCAGCCCCAGCATTTT. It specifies CASAQGDSNQPQHF.

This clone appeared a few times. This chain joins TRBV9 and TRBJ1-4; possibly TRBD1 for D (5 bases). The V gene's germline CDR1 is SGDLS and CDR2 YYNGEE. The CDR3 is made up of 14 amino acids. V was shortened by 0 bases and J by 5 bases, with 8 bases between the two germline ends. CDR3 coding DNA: TGTGCCAGCAGCGTAGGGAGGGGAAATGAAAAACTGTTTTTT. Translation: CASSVGRGNEKLFF.

CDR3 region: CASSPPGGAQAFF. CDR3 bases: TGTGCCAGCAGTCCTCCCGGGGGGGCCCAAGCTTTCTTT. The chain employs TRBV6-6 and TRBJ1-1; a possible D gene is TRBD1 (6 bases). The germline V and J ends were trimmed by 5 bases and 9 bases, with 16 bases remaining between them. This CDR3 region has 13 residues. Germline CDR1 MNHNY, CDR2 SVGAGI (reference sequence).

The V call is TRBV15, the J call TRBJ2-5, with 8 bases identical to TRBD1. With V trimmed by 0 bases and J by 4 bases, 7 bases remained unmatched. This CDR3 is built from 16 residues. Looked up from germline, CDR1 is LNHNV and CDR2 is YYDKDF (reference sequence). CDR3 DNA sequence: TGTGCCACCAGCAGAGATATCAGGGGGCGCGTAGAGACCCAGTACTTC. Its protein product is CATSRDIRGRVETQYF.

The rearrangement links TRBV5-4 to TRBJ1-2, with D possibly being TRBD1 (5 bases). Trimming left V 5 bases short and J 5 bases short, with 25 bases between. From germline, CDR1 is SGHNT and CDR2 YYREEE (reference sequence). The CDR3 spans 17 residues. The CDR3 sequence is CASRPGLPYSGGYGYTF. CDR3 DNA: TGTGCCAGCAGACCCGGCCTTCCCTACTCGGGGGGATATGGCTACACCTTC.

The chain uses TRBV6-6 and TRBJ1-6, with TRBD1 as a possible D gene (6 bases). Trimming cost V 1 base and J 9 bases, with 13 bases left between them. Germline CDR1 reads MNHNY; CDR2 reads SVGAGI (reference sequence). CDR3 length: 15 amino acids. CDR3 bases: TGTGCCAGCAGTTACTTTGCAGGGGAGGGTTCACCCCTCCACTTT. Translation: CASSYFAGEGSPLHF.

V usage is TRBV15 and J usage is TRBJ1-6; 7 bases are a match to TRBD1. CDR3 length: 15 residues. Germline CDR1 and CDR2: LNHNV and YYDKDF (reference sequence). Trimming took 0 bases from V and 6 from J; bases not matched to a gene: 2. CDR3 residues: CATSREQGSNSPLHF. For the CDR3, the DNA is TGTGCCACCAGCAGAGAACAGGGGAGTAATTCACCCCTCCACTTT.

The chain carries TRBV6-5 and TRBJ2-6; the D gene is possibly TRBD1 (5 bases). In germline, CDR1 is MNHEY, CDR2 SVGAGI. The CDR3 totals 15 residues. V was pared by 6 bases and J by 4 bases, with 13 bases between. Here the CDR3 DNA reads TGTGCCAGCAGCCGACAGTCGCTCGGGGCCAACGTCCTGACTTTC. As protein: CASSRQSLGANVLTF.

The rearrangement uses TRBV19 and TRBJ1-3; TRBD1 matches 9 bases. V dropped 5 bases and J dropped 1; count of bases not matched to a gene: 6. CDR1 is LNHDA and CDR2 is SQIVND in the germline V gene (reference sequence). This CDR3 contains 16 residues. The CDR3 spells CASSSQGALSGNTIYF. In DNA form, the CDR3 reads TGTGCCAGTAGTTCACAGGGGGCACTATCTGGAAACACCATATATTTT.

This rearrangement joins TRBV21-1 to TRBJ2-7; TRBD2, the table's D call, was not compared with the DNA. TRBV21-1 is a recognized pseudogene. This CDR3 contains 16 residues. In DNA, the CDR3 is TGTGCCAGCAGCAAAGAGGCGGGACGCACGGACTACGAGCAGTACTTC. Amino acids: CASSKEAGRTDYEQYF.

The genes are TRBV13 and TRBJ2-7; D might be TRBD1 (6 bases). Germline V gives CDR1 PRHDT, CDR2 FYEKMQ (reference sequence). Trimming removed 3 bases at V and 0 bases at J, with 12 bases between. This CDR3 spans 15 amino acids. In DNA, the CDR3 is TGTGCCAGCAGCTTTCTCACAGGGTACTCCTACGAGCAGTACTTC. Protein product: CASSFLTGYSYEQYF.